This T cell receptor beta chain was observed in a study of shared clonotypes between healthy human individuals (dated by TCRdb to 2020 to 2021). Regarding the study in general: The cohort comprised two women and a few men aged 18 to 49 years. To estimate repertoire size and how much clonotype sharing occurs between individuals, the study deeply sequenced the blood TCR repertoires of five healthy adults. For each donor, three plates each were used for CD4 naive and CD4 memory, two plates were used for CD8 naive, and one plate was used for CD8 memory. To increase sequencing depth and limit assay-specific biases, TCR repertoire library preparation and sequencing were carried out by different laboratories using diverse techniques. Each donor's leukapheresis produced roughly between about 0.8 and 10 billion PBMCs. Findings and caveats that apply to the study as a whole: Compared with non-shared clonotypes, clonotypes shared by all four sorted-subset donors had higher generation probabilities. Based on pairwise subsampling, the degree of clonotype sharing among donors was expected to be affected by sequencing depth. Estimated clonotype richness was generally larger for naive than for memory subsets. When several donors were compared, the shared fraction of clonotypes was about 5% for naive CD4, approximately 3.5% for naive CD8, about 2.5% for memory CD4, and less than 0.5% for memory CD8. Because the study included only a small number of donors, the genetic and exposure-history diversity represented was limited. Sampling was restricted to blood, and TCR repertoires in tissues likely differ from the TCR repertoires found in blood. Incomplete sequencing was indicated by rarefaction of sorted-subset datasets, despite the large sequencing depth.

A word on this clone: Its cognate antigen has yet to be identified. Base qualities were left out, and no much larger clone turns up one base away.

The donors were healthy, HIV-negative adults who had no recently reported acute infections or vaccinations. All donors were Caucasian adults living in Nashville, Tennessee, USA. CD4+ T cells were enriched by magnetic negative selection; naive cells were then positively selected on CD45RA, and the negative fraction formed the memory subset. Blood was obtained by leukapheresis, after which PBMCs were separated by Ficoll-Histopaque density gradient centrifugation and cryopreserved in liquid nitrogen vapor phase. Analytical flow cytometry was used to check the purity and quantity of each magnetically sorted T cell population. From each sorted fraction, genomic DNA was isolated and quantified by UV absorbance on a Nanodrop 2000c. Using the deep immunoSEQ assay, TCR CDR3 regions were amplified from genomic DNA by multiplex PCR. For each cell subset, the extracted genomic DNA was distributed evenly across all wells of several immunoSEQ 96-well plates, and each plate served as one replicate. For sorted subsets, around 200 ng genomic DNA, equal to tens of thousands of T cell genomes, was loaded into each replicate PCR. Purified libraries were measured with a Qubit 3.0 fluorometer, size-checked on a Bioanalyzer 2100, and measured again with the KAPA Library Quantification kit. A separate single-read 150-cycle Illumina NextSeq 550 flow cell was used to sequence each immunoSEQ 96-well plate. Processing in the source paper ran as follows. Because only junctional sequences without quality scores were contained in the immunoSEQ output, filtering matching that applied to full-length reads could not be performed. To assign V/J genes and CDR3, sequences were annotated using PyIR, a Python wrapper for IgBLAST v1.9, with IMGT germline references. Reads were removed for weak V/J assignments (E-value above 1e-6), missing CDR3, stop codons, out-of-frame junctions, or ambiguous translated residues. A V3J clonotype was defined by an identical inferred V gene, J gene, and CDR3 amino acid sequence. To compute the percentage overlap between repertoires, the number of shared unique clonotypes was divided by the size of the smaller repertoire. Three approaches were used to assess repertoire richness: RTK rarefaction, the Chao1 estimator, and Recon v2.1 estimates of unobserved clonotypes. Generation probabilities were computed with OLGA for all TCRbeta clonotypes obtained by the gDNA method from a handful of donors. In its TCRdb copy, this immuneACCESS table keeps in-frame sequences only and misses some clones. Where compared with another copy, unresolved V genes explain less than half of these, and the others have no known cause. The V and J calls and clone size are taken from that table; D and trimming were inferred from the DNA. This sample is represented by about 330,000 clones; about 74% of them were singletons. Over 9% of the sample lies in the top ten.

Taken from the germline V gene, the CDR1 and CDR2 loops are SGHTA and FQGNSA. V drops 5 bases and J drops 2 bases, leaving 16 bases in between. The CDR3 holds 15 amino acids from the cysteine to the phenylalanine. CDR3 DNA is the only sequence kept; it has 45 bases, read in frame from the first base. Recombination connected TRBV7-2 to TRBJ2-7; a tentative D match to TRBD1 spans 7 bases. Sequenced input: memory CD4+ T cells sorted from blood. Interpreted using the paper, the cell subset or site label stands for: CD45RA-negative fraction. This clonotype was sampled from a man younger than 40 in good health. The base sequence is TGTGCCAGCAGCATCAGGGGGGTGGTGACCTACGAGCAGTACTTC. It codes for CASSIRGVVTYEQYF.